These 27 T cell receptor beta chains came from one sample sequenced in a study of CD8+ T cells in alopecia areata. Treatment here: oral pan-JAK inhibitor, 5-10 mg twice daily. It was cDNA, reverse transcribed from extracted RNA, that served as the sequencing template. Profiling relied on immunoSEQ multiplex PCR, and the TCRdb table lists in-frame clones only, not all of them. The table shows 150,000 or so clones, with roughly 60% occurring only once. The sequencing used CD4+ T cells sorted from blood, collected between weeks 55 and 65, from a patient treated with tofacitinib. These receptors were obtained from a human donor with alopecia areata.

This chain joins TRBV30 and TRBJ1-2; D remains unclear. Deletions cut 0 bases from V and 0 bases from J, with 11 bases between. There are 15 residues in the CDR3. Looked up from germline, CDR1 is GTSNPN and CDR2 is SVGIG (reference sequence). The CDR3: CAWSVFGQANYGYTF. The CDR3 DNA sequence: TGTGCCTGGAGTGTGTTTGGTCAAGCTAACTATGGCTACACCTTC.

This chain connects TRBV29-1 to TRBJ1-2, with D perhaps TRBD1 (6 bases). Germline CDR1 SQVTM, CDR2 ANQGSEA. Deletions cut 8 bases from V and 6 bases from J, with 19 bases between. The CDR3 has 13 residues. In nucleotides, the CDR3 is TGCAGCCTTCTGGATGGGACACCTGATGGCTACACCTTC. This encodes CSLLDGTPDGYTF.

This clone was counted between two and nine times. The chain employs TRBV30 and TRBJ2-7; perhaps TRBD2 as D (5 bases). The V gene lost 4 bases and the J gene lost 5 bases, with 15 bases spanning the gap. Germline V gene lookup returns CDR1 GTSNPN and CDR2 SVGIG (reference sequence). This CDR3 has 13 amino acids. The CDR3 reads CAWTPAGSNEQYF. The CDR3 bases are TGTGCCTGGACCCCCGCGGGCTCGAACGAGCAGTACTTC. The full variable domain, in which reference TRBV30 and TRBJ2-7 provide the parts outside the CDR3, is SQTIHQWPATLVQPVGSPLSLECTVEGTSNPNLYWYRQAAGRGLQLLFYSVGIGQISSEVPQNLSASRPQDRQFILSSKKLLLSDSGFYLCAWTPAGSNEQYFGPGTRLTVT.

This chain links TRBV7-8 with TRBJ2-1; 12 bases are shared with TRBD2. Germline-derived CDR1 and CDR2 are SGHVS and FQNEAQ. With 4 bases clipped from V and 4 bases from J, the junction kept 5 bases outside the gene matches. The CDR3 has 16 amino acids. CDR3 in amino acids: CASSSIGLAGYNEQFF. For the CDR3, the DNA is TGTGCCAGCAGCTCTATTGGACTAGCGGGGTACAATGAGCAGTTCTTC.

In nucleotides, the CDR3 is TGTGCCAGCACCCCCAGACCGTCTAGCACAGATACGCAGTATTTT. Protein product: CASTPRPSSTDTQYF. The V gene is TRBV6-6, the J gene TRBJ2-3; D is ambiguous. The CDR3 has 15 residues. Per the germline V gene, CDR1 is MNHNY and CDR2 is SVGAGI (reference sequence). V gave up 7 bases and J gave up 0 bases, with 14 bases separating them.

The chain employs TRBV6-1 and TRBJ2-3; D unclear. The germline V and J ends were trimmed by 1 base and 5 bases, with 7 bases remaining between them. Germline V gene sequence: CDR1 MNHNS, CDR2 SASEGT. The CDR3 extends over 13 amino acids. For the CDR3, the DNA is TGTGCCAGCAGTGAAGTTCGGAAAGATACGCAGTATTTT. This gives the protein CASSEVRKDTQYF.

This chain links TRBV7-9 with TRBJ2-3; D is perhaps TRBD2 (6 bases). V gave up 8 bases and J gave up 4 bases, with 13 bases separating them. Germline V lookup: CDR1 SEHNR, CDR2 FQNEAQ (reference sequence). CDR3 length: 13 amino acids. Here the CDR3 reads CASGRGISDTQYF. As DNA, the CDR3 is TGTGCCAGCGGGCGGGGTATCTCAGATACGCAGTATTTT.

The rearrangement links TRBV19 to TRBJ1-1, with D unclear. Trimming cost V 4 bases and J 6 bases, with 12 bases left between them. This CDR3 is 13 amino acids long. The germline gives CDR1 LNHDA, CDR2 SQIVND (reference sequence). CDR3 residues: CASSTYSSAEAFF. The CDR3 DNA sequence: TGTGCCAGTAGTACGTATAGCTCGGCTGAAGCTTTCTTT.

This chain links TRBV9 with TRBJ1-6; D might be TRBD1 (5 bases). V shed 0 bases and J shed 14 bases, with 21 bases lying between them. The CDR3 extends over 16 amino acids. Germline V gives CDR1 SGDLS, CDR2 YYNGEE. The CDR3: CASSVEVAGKGSTLHF. For the CDR3, the DNA is TGTGCCAGCAGCGTAGAGGTGGCAGGGAAGGGATCGACCCTCCACTTT.

The chain is built from TRBV6-1 and TRBJ2-2; D gene ambiguous. V lost 7 bases and J lost 6, with 9 bases in between. The CDR3 length is 12 residues. Germline-derived CDR1 and CDR2 are MNHNS and SASEGT. The CDR3 DNA is TGTGCCAGCACTAGGAATCCCGGGGAGCTGTTTTTT. Protein: CASTRNPGELFF.

The genes are TRBV5-1 and TRBJ1-2, with D possibly TRBD1 on 5 matching bases. V was cut by 0 bases and J by 5 bases, with 11 bases left in between. The CDR3 is made up of 14 amino acids. CDR1 and CDR2 from the germline V gene are SGHRS and YFSETQ. Written as DNA, the CDR3 is TGCGCCAGCAGCTTGGATGGGGCTTCTTATGGCTACACCTTC. Its protein product is CASSLDGASYGYTF.

The J gene is TRBJ2-1, the V gene TRBV6-1; unclear D gene. Deletions cut 5 bases from V and 10 bases from J, with 9 bases between. CDR1 and CDR2 (germline): MNHNS, SASEGT. This CDR3 region has 11 residues. This CDR3 reads CASSYDQEQFF. The CDR3 nucleotides are TGTGCCAGCAGTTACGATCAGGAGCAGTTCTTC.

This clone was counted a few times. The CDR3 DNA is TGTGCCAGCACCCGACGGGTCTCCTACGAGCAGTACTTC. It translates to CASTRRVSYEQYF. The chain is built from TRBV7-2 and TRBJ2-7; D remains ambiguous. CDR3 size: 13 residues. V was pared by 7 bases and J by 0 bases, with 10 bases between. CDR1 is SGHTA, CDR2 FQGNSA, per germline.

This clone occurred once. This chain uses TRBV29-1 with TRBJ2-7, with a tentative D call TRBD2 (5 bases). The CDR3 runs to 13 residues. The germline V gene has CDR1 SQVTM and CDR2 ANQGSEA. Trimming removed 0 bases at V and 6 bases at J, with 12 bases between. CDR3: CSVEDWPEGEQYF. DNA for the CDR3: TGCAGCGTTGAAGATTGGCCAGAGGGCGAGCAGTACTTC.

This clone showed up just a few times. This chain links TRBV29-1 with TRBJ2-5, with D perhaps matching TRBD1 (5 bases). CDR1 is SQVTM and CDR2 is ANQGSEA in the germline V gene. Trimming shortened V by 4 bases and J by 5 bases, and 14 bases separated the two germline ends. The CDR3 contains 13 residues. CDR3 DNA sequence: TGCAGCGTTGGACTCAGGGTGGGGGAGACCCAGTACTTC. Translated: CSVGLRVGETQYF.

The chain uses TRBV28 and TRBJ1-2; tentatively, D is TRBD1 (6 bases). Looked up from germline, CDR1 is MDHEN and CDR2 is SYDVKM. The germline V and J ends were trimmed by 4 bases and 7 bases, with 16 bases remaining between them. The CDR3 totals 14 residues. The CDR3 bases are TGTGCCAGCAGTTACCAGGGGTCCCGTGGTGGCTACACCTTC. Its translation: CASSYQGSRGGYTF.

This chain joins TRBV15 and TRBJ2-1; tentative D call: TRBD2 (6 bases). Trimming pared 0 bases from V and 10 bases from J, leaving 19 bases between. Germline assignment: CDR1 LNHNV and CDR2 YYDKDF (reference sequence). CDR3 length: 16 residues. CDR3 nucleotides: TGTGCCACCAGCAGAGACGTTACGGGGGTCCCACCAGAGCAGTTCTTC. Translated: CATSRDVTGVPPEQFF.

This chain links TRBV10-3 with TRBJ1-2; 8 bases map to TRBD1. The CDR3 loop spans 13 amino acids. V was clipped by 8 bases and J by 6 bases; unmatched bases: 8. CDR1 and CDR2 from the germline V gene are ENHRY and SYGVKD. DNA of the CDR3: TGTGCCATCTTCCAGGGGGCAGAAGATGGCTACACCTTC. This sequence encodes CAIFQGAEDGYTF.

The chain joins TRBV19 to TRBJ1-5; the D is unclear. Germline lookup yields CDR1 LNHDA and CDR2 SQIVND (reference sequence). The germline V and J ends were trimmed by 4 bases and 2 bases, with 6 bases remaining between them. CDR3 length: 13 amino acids. Written as DNA, the CDR3 is TGTGCCAGTAGTAAAGGACGCAATCAGCCCCAGCATTTT. It yields the protein CASSKGRNQPQHF.

This clone was observed a few times. The CDR3 region is CASSSSGRLSTGELFF. The CDR3 DNA sequence: TGTGCCAGCAGCTCATCAGGACGCCTAAGCACCGGGGAGCTGTTTTTT. The chain recombines TRBV7-9 with TRBJ2-2; D unclear. Germline loops: CDR1 SEHNR, CDR2 FQNEAQ (reference sequence). Deletions cut 4 bases from V and 4 bases from J, with 16 bases between. The CDR3 runs 16 residues. Full variable domain (rest looked up from reference TRBV7-9 and TRBJ2-2): DTGVSQNPRHKITKRGQNVTFRCDPISEHNRLYWYRQTLGQGPEFLTYFQNEAQLEKSRLLSDRFSAERPKGSFSTLEIQRTEQGDSAMYLCASSSSGRLSTGELFFGEGSRLTVL.

J is TRBJ2-3 and V is TRBV6-5; TRBD1 aligns across 9 bases. The CDR3 totals 15 residues. V was pared by 4 bases and J by 7 bases, with 9 bases of the junction left unmatched. Germline CDR1 MNHEY, CDR2 SVGAGI. CDR3 residues: CASSFRHRGRNTQYF. CDR3 coding DNA: TGTGCCAGCAGTTTCCGTCACAGGGGGCGAAATACGCAGTATTTT.

The gene calls are TRBV19 and TRBJ1-6, with TRBD1 identical over 7 bases. The CDR3 has 17 amino acids. V gave up 5 bases and J gave up 0 bases; unmatched junction bases: 7. CDR1 and CDR2 (germline): LNHDA, SQIVND (reference sequence). CDR3 protein: CASSLRTGDSYNSPLHF. The DNA of the CDR3 is TGTGCCAGTAGTCTCCGGACAGGAGACTCCTATAATTCACCCCTCCACTTT.

The chain recombines TRBV27 with TRBJ2-7; no definite D call. V was pared by 1 base and J by 0 bases, with 10 bases between. Germline CDR1 MNHEY, CDR2 SMNVEV (reference sequence). The CDR3 spans 15 residues. Here the CDR3 DNA reads TGTGCCAGCAGTTTATTAGGGCAATCCTCCTACGAGCAGTACTTC. As protein: CASSLLGQSSYEQYF.

The chain uses TRBV28 and TRBJ1-2; 8 bases map to TRBD1. CDR3 size: 12 residues. Germline V gene lookup returns CDR1 MDHEN and CDR2 SYDVKM. V lost 8 bases and J lost 4; bases outside the gene matches: 3. The CDR3 region is CASRTGGYGYTF. CDR3 sequence (DNA): TGTGCCAGCCGTACAGGGGGCTATGGCTACACCTTC.

The chain employs TRBV4-1 and TRBJ1-1, with D tentatively TRBD1 (6 bases). The CDR3 is 16 residues long. V dropped 1 base and J dropped 5 bases, with 17 bases sitting between them. Germline CDR1 reads MGHRA; CDR2 reads YSYEKL. The CDR3 coding sequence is TGCGCCAGCAGCCAAGCGCTTCAGGGGCGTAGGACTGAAGCTTTCTTT. Protein product: CASSQALQGRRTEAFF.

This clone was detected only a few times. The gene calls are TRBV7-9 and TRBJ1-6; the D gene is possibly TRBD1 (6 bases). The CDR3 totals 14 residues. V was trimmed by 1 base and J by 10 bases, leaving 11 bases between them. Looked up from germline, CDR1 is SEHNR and CDR2 is FQNEAQ (reference sequence). CDR3 DNA: TGTGCCAGCAGCTTAGAGACAGGCCAATCACCCCTCCACTTT. This encodes CASSLETGQSPLHF.

The chain couples TRBV7-3 to TRBJ1-5; D ambiguous. Per germline, CDR1 SGHTA and CDR2 FQGTGA. There are 9 residues in the CDR3. Deletions cut 6 bases from V and 11 bases from J, with 5 bases between. The CDR3 protein is CASSTAQHF. Here the CDR3 DNA reads TGTGCCAGCAGTACAGCCCAGCATTTT. Drawing the rest from reference TRBV7-3 and TRBJ1-5, the complete variable domain is GAGVSQTPSNKVTEKGKYVELRCDPISGHTALYWYRQSLGQGPEFLIYFQGTGAADDSGLPNDRFFAVRPEGSVSTLKIQRTERGDSAVYLCASSTAQHFGDGTRLSIL.